One and the same sample provided the 21 T cell receptor beta chains below, sequenced in a study of shared clonotypes between healthy human individuals. Libraries were prepared by immunoSEQ multiplex PCR; TCRdb keeps only in-frame clonotypes and omits some of them. The sample has 2 million to 3 million clones, over 85% seen once; the top ten hold around 0.37%. Sample: naive CD4+ T cells from PBMCs. The subset denotes: CD45RA+ positively selected. The source is a man aged 18 to 35 in good health. Some clones in this sample may be carry-over from other donors' samples.

For this clone: The same CDR3 is also encoded by other DNA sequences in this sample. The V call is TRBV7-2, the J call TRBJ2-5; D might be TRBD2 (7 bases). This CDR3 has 14 residues. The germline gives CDR1 SGHTA, CDR2 FQGNSA. Trimming pared 0 bases from V and 5 bases from J, leaving 10 bases between. CDR3 protein: CASSLAGGAETQYF. CDR3 in DNA: TGTGCCAGCAGCTTAGCGGGGGGGGCGGAGACCCAGTACTTC. Looking up the rest from reference TRBV7-2 and TRBJ2-5 gives the full variable domain: GAGVSQSPSNKVTEKGKDVELRCDPISGHTALYWYRQSLGQGLEFLIYFQGNSAPDKSGLPSDRFSAERTGGSVSTLTIQRTQQEDSAVYLCASSLAGGAETQYFGPGTRLLVL.

The chain employs TRBV6-5 and TRBJ2-7, with a possible D match to TRBD1 (6 bases). V was trimmed by 2 bases and J by 4 bases, leaving 9 bases between them. The CDR3 spans 13 residues. Germline lookup yields CDR1 MNHEY and CDR2 SVGAGI. The CDR3 nucleotides read TGTGCCAGCAGTTACAACAGGGTATACGAGCAGTACTTC. Its protein is CASSYNRVYEQYF.

The rearrangement joins TRBV19 to TRBJ1-2; D call uncertain. There are 12 residues in the CDR3. The germline V gene encodes CDR1 LNHDA and CDR2 SQIVND (reference sequence). V was pared by 2 bases and J by 8 bases, with 9 bases between. The CDR3 reads CASSIYGSGYTF. In DNA, the CDR3 is TGTGCCAGTAGTATATACGGGAGCGGCTACACCTTC.

V and J are TRBV19 and TRBJ2-5; 7 positions agree with TRBD1. Trimming cost V 5 bases and J 9 bases; bases outside gene matches: 18. The CDR3 has 16 amino acids. Germline-derived CDR1 and CDR2 are LNHDA and SQIVND (reference sequence). The CDR3 region is CASSASMGQPSWAQYF. CDR3 DNA sequence: TGTGCCAGTAGTGCTAGCATGGGACAGCCTTCTTGGGCCCAGTACTTC.

The chain recombines TRBV5-1 with TRBJ2-2; 14 nucleotides line up with TRBD2. Germline V lookup: CDR1 SGHRS, CDR2 YFSETQ. V was pared by 7 bases and J by 6 bases, with 11 bases of the junction left unmatched. The CDR3 contains 17 residues. This CDR3 is CASQSGLAGEIAGELFF. In DNA form, the CDR3 reads TGCGCCAGCCAATCGGGACTAGCGGGAGAAATAGCCGGGGAGCTGTTTTTT.

V and J are TRBV28 and TRBJ2-5, with TRBD2 identical over 14 bases. There are 16 residues in the CDR3. The germline V gene has CDR1 MDHEN and CDR2 SYDVKM. V shed 5 bases and J 5 bases; nucleotides not matched to a gene: 7. This chain's CDR3 is CASSHPGLAGVETQYF. In DNA form, the CDR3 reads TGTGCCAGCAGTCACCCGGGACTAGCGGGAGTGGAGACCCAGTACTTC.

With regard to this clone: Other DNA sequences in this sample translate to the same CDR3. The V and J genes are TRBV11-3 and TRBJ2-1; D is unresolved. This CDR3 has 13 residues. The V and J ends lost 5 bases and 1 base respectively, with 6 bases between them. Germline CDR1 SGHNT, CDR2 YENEEA. CDR3 residues: CASSPSSYNEQFF. Here the CDR3 DNA reads TGTGCCAGCAGCCCCTCATCCTACAATGAGCAGTTCTTC.

V and J are TRBV2 and TRBJ2-5; 7 bases are shared with TRBD2. J was trimmed by 1 base and V by 5 bases; bases with no gene match: 7. This CDR3 is built from 15 residues. Germline-derived CDR1 and CDR2 are SNHLY and FYNNEI. CDR3 sequence (DNA): TGTGCCAGCAGTCTACGTCGGACTAGCCAAGAGACCCAGTACTTC. Protein: CASSLRRTSQETQYF. Combining the CDR3 with reference TRBV2 and TRBJ2-5 gives the whole variable domain EPEVTQTPSHQVTQMGQEVILRCVPISNHLYFYWYRQILGQKVEFLVSFYNNEISEKSEIFDDQFSVERPDGSNFTLKIRSTKLEDSAMYFCASSLRRTSQETQYFGPGTRLLVL.

This chain links TRBV5-1 with TRBJ2-5; possibly TRBD1 or TRBD2 for D (5 bases each). The J call may be wrong; the DNA end is better matched by TRBJ2-7. The CDR3 has 14 amino acids. Germline values: CDR1 SGHRS, CDR2 YFSETQ. The CDR3 nucleotides read TGCGCCAGCAGGCCCGGGACGGGAAATTACGAGCAGTACTTC. As protein: CASRPGTGNYEQYF.

The V gene is TRBV9, the J gene TRBJ2-3, with TRBD2 matching 14 bases. V was pared by 4 bases and J by 1 base, with 2 bases of the junction left unmatched. CDR3 size: 16 residues. Germline assignment: CDR1 SGDLS and CDR2 YYNGEE. CDR3 amino acids: CASSTGLAGGTDTQYF. CDR3 bases: TGTGCCAGCAGCACGGGACTAGCGGGAGGCACAGATACGCAGTATTTT.

The chain employs TRBV28 and TRBJ1-1; 8 bases are shared with TRBD1. The V and J ends lost 3 bases and 0 bases, in that order; junction bases with no gene match: 6. The germline V gene has CDR1 MDHEN and CDR2 SYDVKM. The CDR3 is 16 amino acids. In DNA, the CDR3 is TGTGCCAGCAGTTTTCAGGGGGCATGGGTGAACACTGAAGCTTTCTTT. Its translation is CASSFQGAWVNTEAFF.

The V gene is TRBV25-1, the J gene TRBJ1-1; unclear D gene. Deletions cut 1 base from V and 5 bases from J, with 11 bases between. This CDR3 region has 14 residues. Germline-derived CDR1 and CDR2 are MGHDK and SYGVNS. CDR3 in amino acids: CASSESGVKTEAFF. In DNA, the CDR3 is TGTGCCAGCAGTGAATCCGGGGTAAAAACTGAAGCTTTCTTT.

Regarding this clone: Other nucleotide sequences from this sample produce the same CDR3. The V and J genes are TRBV9 and TRBJ2-1; D remains ambiguous. The CDR3 covers 15 residues. The ends were cut back, 0 bases at V and 2 bases at J, with 9 bases in the middle. Germline V CDR1 and CDR2: SGDLS, YYNGEE. The CDR3 DNA reads TGTGCCAGCAGCGTAGGTGGTGGGACCTACAATGAGCAGTTCTTC. It codes for CASSVGGGTYNEQFF. Using reference TRBV9 and TRBJ2-1 for the parts outside the CDR3, the full variable domain is DSGVTQTPKHLITATGQRVTLRCSPRSGDLSVYWYQQSLDQGLQFLIQYYNGEERAKGNILERFSAQQFPDLHSELNLSSLELGDSALYFCASSVGGGTYNEQFFGPGTRLTVL.

Of note for this clone: Additional DNA sequences in this sample encode the identical CDR3. The chain recombines TRBV5-1 with TRBJ2-2; TRBD2 agrees at 13 bases. With 4 bases clipped from V and 6 bases from J, the junction kept 3 bases outside the gene matches. This CDR3 has 15 residues. CDR1 SGHRS and CDR2 YFSETQ come from the germline V gene. CDR3 sequence: CASSPGLAGAGELFF. For the CDR3, the DNA is TGCGCCAGCAGCCCAGGACTAGCGGGAGCCGGGGAGCTGTTTTTT.

To note about this clone: Other DNA sequences of this sample code for an identical CDR3. The chain links TRBV2 to TRBJ2-7; D unresolved. Trimming removed 6 bases at V and 3 bases at J, with 6 bases between. The germline gives CDR1 SNHLY, CDR2 FYNNEI. The CDR3 covers 11 residues. The CDR3 spells CASSENYEQYF. CDR3 bases: TGTGCCAGCAGCGAGAACTACGAGCAGTACTTC.

The chain joins TRBV28 to TRBJ1-4; possibly TRBD1 for D (6 bases). The CDR3 loop spans 15 amino acids. V was cut by 6 bases and J by 5 bases, with 16 bases left in between. Germline V CDR1 and CDR2: MDHEN, SYDVKM. The CDR3 DNA follows: TGTGCCAGCAGGCCCAACAGGGCGATGAATGAAAAACTGTTTTTT. Encoded protein: CASRPNRAMNEKLFF.

The V call is TRBV6-5, the J call TRBJ2-5; the D gene is possibly TRBD2 (6 bases). V shed 6 bases and J shed 5 bases, with 19 bases lying between them. CDR1 and CDR2 from the germline V gene are MNHEY and SVGAGI. The CDR3 is 15 amino acids. CDR3 sequence reads: CASSLGPSSVETQYF. The CDR3 region has the DNA TGTGCCAGCAGCCTCGGACCTTCTAGCGTGGAGACCCAGTACTTC.

The gene calls are TRBV19 and TRBJ2-1; TRBD2 matches at 14 bases. V lost 7 bases and J lost 8; bases outside the gene matches: 16. This CDR3 is built from 18 residues. Germline loops: CDR1 LNHDA, CDR2 SQIVND (reference sequence). The CDR3 bases are TGTGCCAGTAAACTCCCCTACGTGGGGACTAGCGGGAGATATGAGCAGTTCTTC. This encodes CASKLPYVGTSGRYEQFF.

Comments on this clone: This sample also contains other DNA sequences that code for the same CDR3. The gene calls are TRBV18 and TRBJ1-1; D call uncertain. V lost 0 bases to trimming and J lost 1 base, with 6 bases between them. This CDR3 comprises 14 residues. Per germline, CDR1 KGHSH and CDR2 LQKENI. Here the CDR3 reads CASSPPPGNTEAFF. The CDR3 region has the DNA TGTGCCAGCTCACCACCTCCCGGGAACACTGAAGCTTTCTTT.

The rearrangement uses TRBV7-6 and TRBJ2-1, with 10 nucleotides matching TRBD2. The CDR3 is made up of 16 amino acids. Germline values: CDR1 SGHVS, CDR2 FNYEAQ. With 4 bases clipped from V and 9 bases from J, the junction kept 12 bases outside the gene matches. The CDR3 spells CASSSLGPSGSGEQFF. For the CDR3, the DNA is TGTGCCAGCAGCTCCCTGGGGCCTAGCGGGAGCGGTGAGCAGTTCTTC.

The V and J genes are TRBV15 and TRBJ1-3; D is possibly TRBD1 (5 bases). From germline, CDR1 is LNHNV and CDR2 YYDKDF (reference sequence). The CDR3 is 14 residues long. V was clipped by 3 bases and J by 2 bases, with 8 bases between them. The CDR3 DNA reads as TGTGCCACCAGCAGGTCAGGGCCTGGAAACACCATATATTTT. It encodes CATSRSGPGNTIYF.